A single sample gave rise to the 5 T cell receptor beta chains below, sequenced in a study of CD8+ T cells in alopecia areata. cDNA serving as the sequencing template came from extracted, reverse transcribed RNA. Some clones are missing from TCRdb's copy, which holds only in-frame ones; the method was immunoSEQ multiplex PCR. The sample records about 200,000 clones, 60% being singletons. Treatment reported: oral pan-JAK inhibitor, 5-10 mg twice daily. Sample: CD4+ T cells sorted from blood, taken at week 4, from a patient treated with tofacitinib. The source is a human donor with alopecia areata.

The rearrangement uses TRBV2 and TRBJ2-2; D not certain. There are 15 residues in the CDR3. Germline V gene sequence: CDR1 SNHLY, CDR2 FYNNEI. Trimming removed 4 bases at V and 4 bases at J, with 13 bases between. The CDR3 DNA sequence: TGTGCCAGCAGTGTCGGTCCCGAGGTCACCGGGGAGCTGTTTTTT. Its protein product is CASSVGPEVTGELFF.

V and J are TRBV5-4 and TRBJ1-1; D may be TRBD1 (6 bases). Per germline, CDR1 SGHNT and CDR2 YYREEE (reference sequence). This CDR3 contains 13 residues. V dropped 0 bases and J dropped 6 bases, with 9 bases sitting between them. The CDR3 reads CASSLAGAAEAFF. In DNA, the CDR3 is TGTGCCAGCAGCTTGGCAGGGGCCGCTGAAGCTTTCTTT.

The CDR3 DNA reads as TGTGCCAGCAGCTTGTCCAATCAGCCCCAGCATTTT. Its protein is CASSLSNQPQHF. J is TRBJ1-5 and V is TRBV7-3, with D hard to call. CDR3 size: 12 residues. The V end lost 3 bases, the J end lost 3 bases, and 3 bases lay between the germline ends. Germline-derived CDR1 and CDR2 are SGHTA and FQGTGA.

The chain recombines TRBV30 with TRBJ1-5; D is undetermined. The germline V gene encodes CDR1 GTSNPN and CDR2 SVGIG (reference sequence). Trimming cost V 2 bases and J 2 bases, with 10 bases left between them. The CDR3 sequence is 14 residues long. The CDR3 DNA sequence: TGTGCCTGGAGTTTGTCGGGTGGCAATCAGCCCCAGCATTTT. Translating gives CAWSLSGGNQPQHF.

The chain links TRBV30 to TRBJ1-2; D not resolved. Trimming pared 3 bases from V and 2 bases from J, leaving 10 bases between. CDR3 size: 13 residues. Germline values: CDR1 GTSNPN, CDR2 SVGIG (reference sequence). The CDR3 DNA reads TGTGCCTGGAGCGGTACAGTGAACTATGGCTACACCTTC. Translation gives CAWSGTVNYGYTF.